This T cell receptor (beta chain) was identified during a study of beta chain features in type 1 diabetes. Study-wide results and limits: In patients and controls equally, PCR might favor templates that are shorter. Patients with type 1 diabetes carried fewer insertions and had more deletions at their VDJ junctions.

As every portion of the isolated RNA was reverse transcribed, the sequencing read expressed TCRB transcripts. Assay used: immunoSEQ multiplex PCR; TCRdb lists only in-frame clones, some missing. The data show roughly 300,000 clones, roughly 8% seen once. The CDR3 is 15 amino acids. The V gene's germline CDR1 is SGHTA and CDR2 FQGTGA. V lost 5 bases and J lost 4; bases outside the gene matches: 7. Details on this clone: What it recognizes is unknown.

Sequencing was done on a sample of central memory CD4+ T cells from blood. The sequence was obtained from a woman younger than 30 in good health. This chain joins TRBV7-3 and TRBJ2-5; 10 bases are shared with TRBD2. The CDR3 here is CASSRSGRAGETQYF. CDR3 nucleotide sequence: TGTGCCAGCAGCCGCAGCGGGAGGGCCGGAGAGACCCAGTACTTC.